This TCR beta chain derives from a study of immune evolution from preneoplasia to lung adenocarcinoma. CDR3 length equals 13 residues. CDR1 and CDR2 from the germline V gene are SGDLS and YYNGEE. V was clipped by 3 bases and J by 7 bases; unmatched bases: 5. The table came from immunoSEQ multiplex PCR; TCRdb's copy has only in-frame clones and leaves some out. Among over 30,000 clones listed, about 74% were seen once. Sequencing used FFPE invasive lung adenocarcinoma tissue. This TCR was recovered from a person in their sixties or seventies with lung adenocarcinoma. The chain links TRBV9 to TRBJ1-2; the match to TRBD1 covers 8 bases. CDR3 in DNA: TGTGCCAGCAGCGCAGGGGGCAGTAGTGGCTACACCTTC. It encodes CASSAGGSSGYTF. Full variable domain (rest looked up from reference TRBV9 and TRBJ1-2): DSGVTQTPKHLITATGQRVTLRCSPRSGDLSVYWYQQSLDQGLQFLIQYYNGEERAKGNILERFSAQQFPDLHSELNLSSLELGDSALYFCASSAGGSSGYTFGSGTRLTVV.